Sequencing of this TCR beta chain was carried out in a study of cytomegalovirus exposure and HLA in healthy donors. Study-wide results and limits: According to a subsequent analysis, TCR clusters identified in the first cohort showed a tendency to co-occur across the roughly 130 validation repertoires. The study listed approximately 170 cytomegalovirus-associated TCR beta chains.

The donors were members of the validation cohort, which comprised roughly 120 subjects and was separate from the first cohort of 666 subjects. Germline CDR1 and CDR2: GTSNPN and SVGIG (reference sequence). This CDR3 spans 15 amino acids. Trimming took off 4 bases at V and 2 bases at J, with 17 bases between the two ends. Notes on this clone: No antigen is known for it.

Clones were read by immunoSEQ multiplex PCR, and TCRdb kept only the in-frame ones, dropping some. Of approximately 150,000 clones in the sample, approximately 86% were seen once. This sequence joins TRBV30 and TRBJ2-5, with D tentatively TRBD1 (5 bases). The material sequenced was PBMCs. The receptor was isolated from a man between 18 and 35 years old in good health and CMV-seropositive. The CDR3 protein is CAWTTGPNRQETQYF. The DNA for the CDR3 is TGTGCCTGGACCACGGGCCCAAACAGGCAAGAGACCCAGTACTTC.